One T cell receptor (beta chain) is described in this entry. The data stem from a study of shared clonotypes between healthy human individuals. The CDR3 has 14 amino acids. V was clipped by 3 bases and J by 6 bases; unmatched bases: 5. Germline V gives CDR1 LNHDA, CDR2 SQIVND (reference sequence). Clones were read by immunoSEQ multiplex PCR, and TCRdb kept only the in-frame ones, dropping some. The repertoire consists of approximately 1.5 million clones, with roughly 98% occurring once and the leading ten covering 0.4% to 0.55%. The sequenced sample consisted of naive CD4+ T cells sorted from blood. The sample's subset: CD45RA+ positively selected. The receptor was isolated from a man aged 25-45 years in good health. The genes are TRBV19 and TRBJ1-5; 7 nucleotides align to TRBD1. DNA for the CDR3: TGTGCCAGTAGTATTCGACAGGGTGGTCAGCCCCAGCATTTT. Amino acid sequence: CASSIRQGGQPQHF.